What follows are 27 T cell receptor beta chains derived from one specimen sequenced in a study of pediatric ulcerative colitis. Here immunoSEQ multiplex PCR was the method, and the copy in TCRdb shows in-frame clones only, minus some. Here the sample spans tens of thousands of clones, 60% to 85% being singletons. Rectal tissue came from one to two pinch biopsies taken at colonoscopy. Sequenced material: gut tissue. The receptors originated from a girl aged 10 to 17 with moderate ulcerative colitis.

J is TRBJ2-7 and V is TRBV18; 8 bases fit TRBD1. Trimming at V came to 6 bases and at J to 2 bases, leaving 12 bases not matched to a gene. Looked up from germline, CDR1 is KGHSH and CDR2 is LQKENI. The CDR3 runs to 16 residues. CDR3 amino acids: CASSLGPGQATYEQYF. The CDR3 DNA reads as TGTGCCAGCTCCCTTGGACCGGGACAGGCCACCTACGAGCAGTACTTC. The whole variable domain, remainder taken from reference TRBV18 and TRBJ2-7, is NAGVMQNPRHLVRRRGQEARLRCSPMKGHSHVYWYRQLPEEGLKFMVYLQKENIIDESGMPKERFSAEFPKEGPSILRIQQVVRGDSAAYFCASSLGPGQATYEQYFGPGTRLTVT.

J is TRBJ2-3 and V is TRBV4-1, with D hard to call. Germline V gene sequence: CDR1 MGHRA, CDR2 YSYEKL. V lost 0 bases to trimming and J lost 0 bases, with 4 bases between them. This CDR3 has 14 residues. CDR3 in amino acids: CASSQDPSTDTQYF. CDR3 nucleotide sequence: TGCGCCAGCAGCCAAGACCCAAGCACAGATACGCAGTATTTT.

The count of this clone is one. V usage is TRBV27 and J usage is TRBJ2-3; the D gene is possibly TRBD2 (5 bases). V was clipped by 0 bases and J by 0 bases, with 10 bases between them. The length of the CDR3 is 16 residues. CDR1 and CDR2 from the germline V gene are MNHEY and SMNVEV (reference sequence). The CDR3 region has the DNA TGTGCCAGCAGTTTATCGAACGGGATGAGCACAGATACGCAGTATTTT. This sequence encodes CASSLSNGMSTDTQYF.

The count of this clone is one. The chain recombines TRBV5-4 with TRBJ1-6; perhaps TRBD1 as D (5 bases). There are 16 residues in the CDR3. Per the germline V gene, CDR1 is SGHNT and CDR2 is YYREEE (reference sequence). The V and J ends lost 4 bases and 4 bases respectively, with 15 bases between them. The CDR3: CASSGGTEIYNSPLHF. The CDR3 region has the DNA TGTGCCAGCAGCGGAGGGACGGAGATTTATAATTCACCCCTCCACTTT.

V is TRBV27 and J is TRBJ1-1; D is uncertain. The CDR3 sequence is 14 residues long. Germline values: CDR1 MNHEY, CDR2 SMNVEV (reference sequence). V lost 5 bases to trimming and J lost 1 base, with 11 bases between them. CDR3 sequence (DNA): TGTGCCAGCAGTCCCGTCCGGGCGAACACTGAAGCTTTCTTT. It specifies CASSPVRANTEAFF.

This rearrangement joins TRBV28 to TRBJ2-1; TRBD2 is a possible D gene (6 bases). CDR1 MDHEN and CDR2 SYDVKM come from the germline V gene. There are 14 residues in the CDR3. V lost 7 bases and J 5 bases, leaving 15 bases between the germline ends. The CDR3: CASTAGPPNNEQFF. CDR3 nucleotides: TGTGCCAGCACCGCGGGACCCCCCAACAATGAGCAGTTCTTC.

The chain joins TRBV15 to TRBJ2-6, with D unclear. The germline V gene has CDR1 LNHNV and CDR2 YYDKDF (reference sequence). CDR3 length: 16 residues. The V and J ends lost 0 bases and 0 bases respectively, with 6 bases between them. This CDR3 reads CATSRDLHSGANVLTF. CDR3 in DNA: TGTGCCACCAGCAGAGATCTCCACTCTGGGGCCAACGTCCTGACTTTC.

As DNA, the CDR3 is TGCGCCAGCAGCCATCCTACGGGTTCCTCCTACAATGAGCAGTTCTTC. Translation gives CASSHPTGSSYNEQFF. This sequence joins TRBV4-1 and TRBJ2-1; unclear D gene. The CDR3 is 16 amino acids. In germline, CDR1 is MGHRA, CDR2 YSYEKL. V shed 3 bases and J shed 0 bases, with 12 bases lying between them.

The chain employs TRBV2 and TRBJ2-3; 9 bases are shared with TRBD2. In germline, CDR1 is SNHLY, CDR2 FYNNEI. The V gene end was trimmed by 4 bases and the J gene end by 0 bases; junction bases not matched to a gene: 8. The CDR3 is 17 amino acids. The CDR3 bases are TGTGCCAGCAGTGGTGCTAGCGGGGAGGGGAGCACAGATACGCAGTATTTT. It is translated as CASSGASGEGSTDTQYF.

This chain connects TRBV11-2 to TRBJ1-5, with 9 bases identical to TRBD1. This CDR3 comprises 15 residues. Germline CDR1 is SGHAT and CDR2 is FQNNGV. V lost 3 bases, J lost 9 bases, and 9 bases stayed unmatched. The CDR3 protein is CASSLDRGRPGPQHF. CDR3 DNA sequence: TGTGCCAGCAGCTTGGACAGGGGTAGGCCAGGGCCCCAGCATTTT.

The V gene is TRBV10-3, the J gene TRBJ2-3, with D maybe TRBD2 (6 bases). This CDR3 has 11 residues. Germline V gene data show CDR1 as ENHRY and CDR2 as SYGVKD. V was clipped by 7 bases and J by 5 bases, with 7 bases between them. The CDR3 nucleotides are TGTGCCATCAAAGCGGGAGATACGCAGTATTTT. Its protein product is CAIKAGDTQYF.

This clone was recorded once. A junction boundary mismatches the germline segment, possibly from a read error. The chain combines TRBV19 with TRBJ1-5; 8 positions match TRBD1. Germline CDR1 and CDR2: LNHDA and SQIVND (reference sequence). CDR3 size: 15 residues. The CDR3 spells CASSLDRGGNQPQHF. CDR3 sequence (DNA): TGTGCCAGTAGTCTAGACAGGGGAGGCAATCAGCCCCAGCATTTT.

This rearrangement joins TRBV19 to TRBJ1-6; 9 positions match TRBD1. Germline CDR1 LNHDA, CDR2 SQIVND (reference sequence). This CDR3 comprises 17 residues. The trim removed 5 bases at V and 6 bases at J, leaving 11 bases unmatched. This chain's CDR3 is CASSARDRVDGNSPLHF. DNA of the CDR3: TGTGCCAGTAGTGCCCGGGACAGGGTAGATGGTAATTCACCCCTCCACTTT.

This chain connects TRBV7-9 to TRBJ1-1; no definite D call. Trimming stripped 5 bases from V and 0 bases from J, with 10 bases between. Germline CDR1 reads SEHNR; CDR2 reads FQNEAQ (reference sequence). The CDR3 loop spans 14 amino acids. As DNA, the CDR3 is TGTGCCAGCAGCCTACGTCGGATGAACACTGAAGCTTTCTTT. Translating gives CASSLRRMNTEAFF.

The rearrangement links TRBV25-1 to TRBJ1-2; 9 nucleotides agree with TRBD1. The length of the CDR3 is 16 residues. Trimming at V came to 3 bases and at J to 7 bases, leaving 12 bases not matched to a gene. The germline V gene has CDR1 MGHDK and CDR2 SYGVNS. The CDR3 reads CASSEATPGQGGGYTF. CDR3 nucleotide sequence: TGTGCCAGCAGTGAGGCTACCCCGGGACAGGGAGGTGGCTACACCTTC.

The sample holds one count of this clone. The chain joins TRBV5-1 to TRBJ2-1, with D possibly matching TRBD2 (6 bases). The V gene lost 4 bases and the J gene lost 3 bases, with 14 bases spanning the gap. This CDR3 is 15 amino acids long. From germline, CDR1 is SGHRS and CDR2 YFSETQ. This CDR3 is CASSDWRVSYNEQFF. CDR3 in DNA: TGCGCCAGCAGCGACTGGAGGGTGAGCTACAATGAGCAGTTCTTC.

This clone was counted only a few times. Written as DNA, the CDR3 is TGTGCCAGCAACTTCCAGATTCTAGCGGGGGGCTACAATGAGCAGTTCTTC. It is translated as CASNFQILAGGYNEQFF. The chain recombines TRBV7-9 with TRBJ2-1, with 11 bases lining up with TRBD2. V lost 7 bases to trimming and J lost 3 bases; unmatched junction nucleotides: 11. The germline CDR1 and CDR2 sequences are SEHNR and FQNEAQ (reference sequence). The CDR3 length is 17 residues.

This clone was found a few times. The chain joins TRBV9 to TRBJ2-7, with D uncertain. Trimming took 1 base from V and 0 from J, leaving 8 bases between them. The CDR3 sequence is 14 residues long. Germline V gives CDR1 SGDLS, CDR2 YYNGEE. For the CDR3, the DNA is TGTGCCAGCAGCGTATTTAGTAACTCCTACGAGCAGTACTTC. This translates into CASSVFSNSYEQYF.

The CDR3 region is CASSQDWSSGNTIYF. The DNA of the CDR3 is TGCGCCAGCAGCCAAGATTGGAGCTCTGGAAACACCATATATTTT. The gene calls are TRBV4-3 and TRBJ1-3; no clear D. This CDR3 contains 15 residues. Looked up from germline, CDR1 is LGHNA and CDR2 is YSLEER. With 0 bases removed from V and 0 bases from J, the gap between germline ends came to 6 bases.

V gene TRBV15 combines with J gene TRBJ1-6; 10 bases match TRBD1. The germline V gene encodes CDR1 LNHNV and CDR2 YYDKDF (reference sequence). After removal of 5 bases from V and 1 base from J, the junction contained 8 bases not matched to a gene. The CDR3 covers 18 residues. This CDR3 reads CATSPGQGLSSYNSPLHF. In DNA, the CDR3 is TGTGCCACCAGCCCGGGACAGGGGTTGTCGTCCTATAATTCACCCCTCCACTTT.

J is TRBJ2-7 and V is TRBV5-1; D not resolved. Per germline, CDR1 SGHRS and CDR2 YFSETQ. V was shortened by 4 bases and J by 2 bases, with 13 bases between the two germline ends. The CDR3 length is 14 residues. This chain's CDR3 is CASSRDGNTYEQYF. CDR3 nucleotides: TGCGCCAGCAGCCGCGACGGAAACACCTACGAGCAGTACTTC.

This clone was recorded a few times. The chain joins TRBV9 to TRBJ2-2; D gene ambiguous. There are 16 residues in the CDR3. Per the germline V gene, CDR1 is SGDLS and CDR2 is YYNGEE. The germline V and J ends were trimmed by 4 bases and 4 bases, with 17 bases remaining between them. The DNA for the CDR3 is TGTGCCAGCAGCTTTAGGGATTTCAGTGGCACCGGGGAGCTGTTTTTT. The encoded protein is CASSFRDFSGTGELFF.

J is TRBJ2-5 and V is TRBV30; maybe TRBD1 (5 bases). V was shortened by 0 bases and J by 7 bases, with 6 bases between the two germline ends. Germline V gives CDR1 GTSNPN, CDR2 SVGIG (reference sequence). The CDR3 sequence is 11 residues long. CDR3 residues: CAWSVRGTQYF. CDR3 nucleotides: TGTGCCTGGAGTGTAAGGGGGACCCAGTACTTC.

The chain is built from TRBV20-1 and TRBJ2-2; no definite D call. CDR3 length equals 11 residues. The germline V gene has CDR1 DFQATT and CDR2 SNEGSKA (reference sequence). V gave up 8 bases and J gave up 6 bases, with 10 bases separating them. In nucleotides, the CDR3 is TGCAGTTTCCTCGACCCCGGGGAGCTGTTTTTT. Its protein is CSFLDPGELFF.

The chain couples TRBV5-1 to TRBJ2-3; 9 nucleotides match TRBD2. Losses at the gene ends were 4 bases for V and 2 bases for J; bases not matched to a gene: 11. Germline V gene lookup returns CDR1 SGHRS and CDR2 YFSETQ. The length of the CDR3 is 17 residues. CDR3 in DNA: TGCGCCAGCAGCACAATAGCGGGAGCCGCCAACACAGATACGCAGTATTTT. Amino acids: CASSTIAGAANTDTQYF.

This clone has more than one count but fewer than ten. This chain uses TRBV5-4 with TRBJ2-3; D may be TRBD2 (6 bases). This CDR3 has 17 amino acids. V lost 3 bases to trimming and J lost 6 bases, with 23 bases between them. In germline, CDR1 is SGHNT, CDR2 YYREEE (reference sequence). The CDR3 nucleotides read TGTGCCAGCAGCTCCCTAACTCGGGAGACCAGTGTGGATACGCAGTATTTT. This codes for CASSSLTRETSVDTQYF.

This chain connects TRBV2 to TRBJ2-2; perhaps TRBD1 as D (6 bases). This CDR3 has 15 residues. Trimming stripped 7 bases from V and 0 bases from J, with 12 bases between. Germline values: CDR1 SNHLY, CDR2 FYNNEI. CDR3 coding DNA: TGTGCCAGCAAGTCGGACAGCACGAACACCGGGGAGCTGTTTTTT. Translation gives CASKSDSTNTGELFF.